This TCR beta chain originates from a study of T cells in Graves' hyperthyroidism and ophthalmopathy. At least ten counts were recorded for this clonotype. Researchers took RNA transcripts and amplified the TCR beta CDR3 regions from them. HTBI primers were employed in a first-round RT-PCR of the TCR CDR3. TCRdb re-derived calls from the multiplex PCR reads in MiXCR, one entry per CDR3 protein. The data show more than 40,000 distinct CDR3 sequences, 45% to 50% seen once. This clonotype originated in a woman aged 50 to 60 with Graves' hyperthyroidism. The source material was peripheral blood or thyroid tissue (not recorded which).

CDR3: CASSPRLADSGNTIYF. CDR3 DNA: TGTGCCAGCAGCCCCAGACTGGCGGACTCTGGAAACACCATATATTTT. The chain combines TRBV3-1 with TRBJ1-3; no clear D. CDR3 length: 16 amino acids. The germline CDR1 and CDR2 sequences are LGHDT and YNNKEL (reference sequence). V was shortened by 4 bases and J by 0 bases, with 13 bases between the two germline ends.